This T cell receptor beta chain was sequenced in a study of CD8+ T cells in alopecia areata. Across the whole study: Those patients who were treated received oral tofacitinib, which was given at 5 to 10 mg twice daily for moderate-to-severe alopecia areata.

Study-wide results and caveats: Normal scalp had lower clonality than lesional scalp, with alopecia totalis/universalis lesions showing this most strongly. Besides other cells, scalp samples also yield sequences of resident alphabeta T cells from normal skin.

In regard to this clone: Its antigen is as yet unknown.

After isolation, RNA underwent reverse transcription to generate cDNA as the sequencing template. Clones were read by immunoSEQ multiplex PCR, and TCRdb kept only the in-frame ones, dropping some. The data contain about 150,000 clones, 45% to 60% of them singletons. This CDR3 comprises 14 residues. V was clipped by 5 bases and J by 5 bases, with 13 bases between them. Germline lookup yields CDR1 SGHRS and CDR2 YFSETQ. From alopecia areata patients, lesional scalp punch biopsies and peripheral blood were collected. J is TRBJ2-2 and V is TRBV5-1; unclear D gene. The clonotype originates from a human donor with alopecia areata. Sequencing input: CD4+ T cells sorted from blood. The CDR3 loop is CASSPDSPTGELFF. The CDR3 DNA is TGCGCCAGCAGTCCGGATTCCCCTACCGGGGAGCTGTTTTTT.